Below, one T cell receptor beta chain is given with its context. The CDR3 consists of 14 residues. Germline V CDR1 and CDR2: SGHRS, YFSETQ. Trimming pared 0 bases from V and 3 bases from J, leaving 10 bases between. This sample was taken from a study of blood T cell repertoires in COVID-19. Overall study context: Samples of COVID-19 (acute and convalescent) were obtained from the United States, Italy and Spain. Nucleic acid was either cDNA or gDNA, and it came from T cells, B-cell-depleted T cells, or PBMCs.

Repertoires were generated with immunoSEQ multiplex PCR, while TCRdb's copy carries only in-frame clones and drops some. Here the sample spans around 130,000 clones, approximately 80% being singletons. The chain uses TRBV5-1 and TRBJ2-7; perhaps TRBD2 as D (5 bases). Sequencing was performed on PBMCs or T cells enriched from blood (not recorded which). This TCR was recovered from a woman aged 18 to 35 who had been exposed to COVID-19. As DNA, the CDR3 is TGCGCCAGCAGCTTGGTGGACGGGGACTACGAGCAGTACTTC. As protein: CASSLVDGDYEQYF.